These T cell receptor beta chains were read from a single sample in a study of blood T cells in healthy people across ages. TCRdb re-called the 5' RACE reads with MiXCR, one entry per CDR3 protein. Of some 800,000 distinct CDR3 sequences detected, approximately 25% appear once; the ten largest clones hold 3.7%. These sequences were also reported in another study, on T cells of mothers and their children.

Sequenced input: blood. These receptors were collected from a boy under 18 in good health. Each CDR3 is given with its conserved first and last residue. D genes are given only for firm matches. Expanded clones are given a class, and other clones once, few, many or no size at all.

clone_size: .
v_call: TRBV20-1
d_call: TRBD2
j_call: TRBJ2-1
cdr3_aa: CSASYWTSGNHNEQFF
cdr3_nt: TGCAGTGCTAGCTACTGGACTAGCGGGAACCACAATGAGCAGTTCTTC

clone_size: few
v_call: TRBV20-1
d_call: .
j_call: TRBJ2-1
cdr3_aa: CSARSPPRGYNEQFF
cdr3_nt: TGCAGTGCTAGATCGCCACCCCGGGGATACAATGAGCAGTTCTTC

clone_size: .
v_call: TRBV5-1
d_call: .
j_call: TRBJ2-5
cdr3_aa: CASSLGRQSFETQYF
cdr3_nt: TGCGCCAGCAGCTTGGGTCGACAGTCCTTTGAGACCCAGTACTTC

clone_size: .
v_call: TRBV29-1
d_call: TRBD1
j_call: TRBJ1-2
cdr3_aa: CSVKPGQSYGYTF
cdr3_nt: TGCAGCGTCAAACCGGGACAGAGCTATGGCTACACCTTC

clone_size: many
v_call: TRBV19
d_call: .
j_call: TRBJ1-5
cdr3_aa: CASSISSNQPQHF
cdr3_nt: TGTGCCAGTAGTATATCTAGCAATCAGCCCCAGCATTTT

clone_size: few
v_call: TRBV9
d_call: TRBD2
j_call: TRBJ2-7
cdr3_aa: CASSASGESSYEQYF
cdr3_nt: TGTGCCAGCAGCGCTAGCGGGGAGAGCTCCTACGAGCAGTACTTC

clone_size: few
v_call: TRBV28
d_call: .
j_call: TRBJ2-7
cdr3_aa: CASSRVEGITYEQYF
cdr3_nt: TGTGCCAGCAGCCGAGTTGAGGGTATTACCTACGAGCAGTACTTC

clone_size: .
v_call: TRBV4-3
d_call: .
j_call: TRBJ1-1
cdr3_aa: CASSQAPGPFEAFF
cdr3_nt: TGCGCCAGCAGCCAAGCACCGGGACCCTTTGAAGCTTTCTTT

clone_size: .
v_call: TRBV7-9
d_call: .
j_call: TRBJ2-3
cdr3_aa: CASSFVRDTQYF
cdr3_nt: TGTGCCAGCAGCTTCGTTCGGGATACGCAGTATTTT

clone_size: .
v_call: TRBV4-1
d_call: .
j_call: TRBJ2-3
cdr3_aa: CASSQRVPDTQYF
cdr3_nt: TGCGCCAGCAGCCAAAGGGTACCAGATACGCAGTATTTT

clone_size: few
v_call: TRBV29-1
d_call: .
j_call: TRBJ1-4
cdr3_aa: CSVAGGPATNEKLFF
cdr3_nt: TGCAGCGTTGCCGGGGGTCCCGCAACTAATGAAAAACTGTTTTTT